The sequence of this TCR beta chain was determined in a study of T cell responses to AZD1222 COVID-19 vaccine. The V end was cut by 4 bases, the J end by 5 bases, with 17 bases between. Germline CDR1 is LGHDT and CDR2 is YNNKEL (reference sequence). The CDR3 has 15 residues. This clone was detected only once. What it binds is not known. Here immunoSEQ multiplex PCR was the method, and the copy in TCRdb shows in-frame clones only, minus some. This table holds fewer than 110,000 clones, around 92% found once. Whole-study findings and limits: At study baseline, merely a handful of AZD1222 recipients were seropositive. Once two AZD1222 doses were given, Spike-specific TCR breadth and depth went up.

Material: peripheral blood, obtained on day 0 of AZD1222 vaccination. The chain has TRBV3-1 (or the pseudogene TRBV3-2) and TRBJ1-2; no reliable D call. The clonotype originates from an adult in good health. The CDR3: CASSPARDGPYGYTF. In DNA, the CDR3 is TGTGCCAGCAGCCCTGCGAGGGATGGGCCTTATGGCTACACCTTC.